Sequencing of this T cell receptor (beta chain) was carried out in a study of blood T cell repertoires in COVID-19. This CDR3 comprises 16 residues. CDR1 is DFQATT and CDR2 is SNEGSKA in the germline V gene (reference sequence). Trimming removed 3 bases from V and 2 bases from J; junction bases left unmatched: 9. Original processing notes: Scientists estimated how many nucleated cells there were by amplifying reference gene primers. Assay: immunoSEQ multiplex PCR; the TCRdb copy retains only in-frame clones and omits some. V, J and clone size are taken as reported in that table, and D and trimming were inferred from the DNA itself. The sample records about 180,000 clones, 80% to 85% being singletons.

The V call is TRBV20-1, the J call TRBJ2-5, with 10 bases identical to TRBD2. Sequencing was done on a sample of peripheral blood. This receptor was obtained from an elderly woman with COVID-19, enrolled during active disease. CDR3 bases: TGCAGTGCTAGTGGGCCTAGCGGGAGAACACAAGAGACCCAGTACTTC. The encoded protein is CSASGPSGRTQETQYF.